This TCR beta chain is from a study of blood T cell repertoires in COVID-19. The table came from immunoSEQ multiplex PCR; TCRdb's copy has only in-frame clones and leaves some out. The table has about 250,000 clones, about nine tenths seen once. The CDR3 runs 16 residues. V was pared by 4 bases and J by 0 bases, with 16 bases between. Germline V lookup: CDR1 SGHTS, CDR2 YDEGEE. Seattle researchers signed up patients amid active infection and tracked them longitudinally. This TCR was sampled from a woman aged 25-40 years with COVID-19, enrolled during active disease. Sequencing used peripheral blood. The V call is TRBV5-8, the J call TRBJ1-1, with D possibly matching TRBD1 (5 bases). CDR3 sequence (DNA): TGTGCCAGCAGCCCCCCGCGCCGGGGGATGAACACTGAAGCTTTCTTT. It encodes CASSPPRRGMNTEAFF.